The 29 T cell receptor beta chains below were found in one sample sequenced in a study of blood T cell repertoires in COVID-19. Method: immunoSEQ multiplex PCR; TCRdb's copy keeps in-frame clones and lacks some. Here the sample spans around 400,000 clones, over 75% being singletons. Sequencing was done on a sample of peripheral blood. The receptors derive from a woman aged 55-75 years with COVID-19, enrolled during active disease.

The CDR3 DNA follows: TGTGCCAGCAGCAAAAGGGGACAGGGGGGTGAAGACGAGCAGTACTTC. Its protein product is CASSKRGQGGEDEQYF. The rearrangement uses TRBV21-1 and TRBJ2-7; the D call in the table, TRBD1, was not verified against the DNA. TRBV21-1 is a pseudogene locus. This CDR3 comprises 16 residues.

J is TRBJ1-5 and V is TRBV10-3; D possibly corresponds to TRBD1 (5 bases). V was cut by 3 bases and J by 2 bases, with 11 bases left in between. The length of the CDR3 is 15 residues. CDR1 and CDR2 (germline): ENHRY, SYGVKD. DNA for the CDR3: TGTGCCATCAGTGATGAGGACACCGGCAATCAGCCCCAGCATTTT. It codes for CAISDEDTGNQPQHF.

The rearrangement joins TRBV7-9 to TRBJ1-4, with 8 bases that match TRBD1. This CDR3 region has 15 residues. The V and J ends lost 6 bases and 3 bases, in that order; junction bases with no gene match: 6. The germline gives CDR1 SEHNR, CDR2 FQNEAQ (reference sequence). The CDR3 DNA reads as TGTGCCAGCAGGCGGCAGGGGGCGCCTAATGAAAAACTGTTTTTT. It codes for CASRRQGAPNEKLFF. Full variable domain (outside the CDR3, taken from reference TRBV7-9 and TRBJ1-4): DTGVSQNPRHKITKRGQNVTFRCDPISEHNRLYWYRQTLGQGPEFLTYFQNEAQLEKSRLLSDRFSAERPKGSFSTLEIQRTEQGDSAMYLCASRRQGAPNEKLFFGSGTQLSVL.

This chain links TRBV6-8 with TRBJ2-2; TRBD1 is a possible D gene (5 bases). The CDR3 spans 16 residues. V was trimmed by 5 bases and J by 0 bases, leaving 13 bases between them. Germline assignment: CDR1 MNHGY and CDR2 SAAAGT. The chain's CDR3 is CASSPIGHSNTGELFF. For the CDR3, the DNA is TGTGCCAGCAGTCCGATCGGACATTCGAACACCGGGGAGCTGTTTTTT.

The rearrangement joins TRBV7-6 to TRBJ2-1, with TRBD1 identical over 7 bases. Trimming at V came to 2 bases and at J to 6 bases, leaving 7 bases not matched to a gene. The CDR3 has 15 amino acids. CDR1 is SGHVS, CDR2 FNYEAQ, per germline. CDR3 nucleotides: TGTGCCAGCAGCTTACCCGCCAAGGGGGCCAATGAGCAGTTCTTC. Translation: CASSLPAKGANEQFF.

V is TRBV5-1 and J is TRBJ2-1; TRBD2 matches at 12 bases. The CDR3 has 15 amino acids. V trimming: 0 bases; J trimming: 8 bases; junction bases outside the gene matches: 3. The germline V gene encodes CDR1 SGHRS and CDR2 YFSETQ. CDR3 region: CASSLELAGGYEQFF. CDR3 sequence (DNA): TGCGCCAGCAGCTTGGAACTAGCGGGGGGTTATGAGCAGTTCTTC.

The genes are TRBV2 and TRBJ2-3; D is unclear. With 1 base removed from V and 2 bases from J, the gap between germline ends came to 4 bases. Germline CDR1 reads SNHLY; CDR2 reads FYNNEI. This CDR3 has 13 residues. CDR3 coding DNA: TGTGCCAGCAGTGAAGGTCACACAGATACGCAGTATTTT. Encoded protein: CASSEGHTDTQYF.

The J gene is TRBJ1-2, the V gene TRBV12-3 or TRBV12-4; D not resolved. The CDR3 runs 13 residues. The V gene lost 3 bases and the J gene lost 4 bases, with 9 bases spanning the gap. The CDR3 nucleotides read TGTGCCAGCAGTTTTACAGTAGGCTATGGCTACACCTTC. Translating it yields CASSFTVGYGYTF.

The chain joins TRBV4-1 to TRBJ2-5; the D gene is possibly TRBD1 (6 bases). Germline CDR1 MGHRA, CDR2 YSYEKL. The CDR3 is 17 residues long. V dropped 0 bases and J dropped 1 base, with 15 bases sitting between them. The CDR3 spells CASSQERSGTIQETQYF. In nucleotides, the CDR3 is TGCGCCAGCAGCCAAGAGAGGTCGGGGACAATCCAAGAGACCCAGTACTTC.

The chain recombines TRBV7-9 with TRBJ1-2; no clear D. V was cut by 2 bases and J by 8 bases, with 18 bases left in between. CDR1 and CDR2 (germline): SEHNR, FQNEAQ (reference sequence). The CDR3 is 15 residues long. CDR3 coding DNA: TGTGCCAGCAGCTTATCCCCGGGGAGGGCAGAAGGCTACACCTTC. Residues: CASSLSPGRAEGYTF.

The J gene is TRBJ2-2, the V gene TRBV10-3; 10 nucleotides line up with TRBD2. The germline CDR1 and CDR2 sequences are ENHRY and SYGVKD. The CDR3 sequence is 17 residues long. The trim removed 0 bases at V and 5 bases at J, leaving 6 bases unmatched. CDR3 in DNA: TGTGCCATCAGTGAGTCTCAGCGGGGGGGCGCGACCGGGGAGCTGTTTTTT. Translated: CAISESQRGGATGELFF.

The J gene is TRBJ1-2, the V gene TRBV3-1 (or the pseudogene TRBV3-2); perhaps TRBD1 as D (5 bases). Germline CDR1 and CDR2: LGHDT and YNNKEL (reference sequence). The CDR3 consists of 14 residues. V lost 5 bases, J lost 6 bases, and 16 bases lay in between. CDR3 bases: TGTGCCAGCAGCACAACCACGGGGGTGGATGGCTACACCTTC. It encodes CASSTTTGVDGYTF.

The chain combines TRBV2 with TRBJ1-2; 7 bases map to TRBD1. V shed 7 bases, J shed 0 bases, and the junction held 11 bases outside the gene matches. Per germline, CDR1 SNHLY and CDR2 FYNNEI. The CDR3 has 16 amino acids. CDR3 in DNA: TGTGCCAGCAATCGACAGGGCGCCCTAGCTAACTATGGCTACACCTTC. Translated, it gives CASNRQGALANYGYTF. Full variable domain (rest looked up from reference TRBV2 and TRBJ1-2): EPEVTQTPSHQVTQMGQEVILRCVPISNHLYFYWYRQILGQKVEFLVSFYNNEISEKSEIFDDQFSVERPDGSNFTLKIRSTKLEDSAMYFCASNRQGALANYGYTFGSGTRLTVV.

The chain couples TRBV30 to TRBJ1-4; 7 nucleotides agree with TRBD1. The CDR3 covers 21 residues. The ends lost 2 bases at V and 0 bases at J; junction bases unmatched: 21. Germline CDR1 is GTSNPN and CDR2 is SVGIG (reference sequence). CDR3 DNA sequence: TGTGCCTGGAGTATACCTGACGGGGGACAGCAGGAAATCTCAACTAATGAAAAACTGTTTTTT. It encodes CAWSIPDGGQQEISTNEKLFF.

This chain connects TRBV13 to TRBJ1-2; a weak D match, TRBD1 (5 bases). Trimming left V 3 bases short and J 13 bases short, with 9 bases between. CDR3 length: 10 residues. The germline V gene has CDR1 PRHDT and CDR2 FYEKMQ (reference sequence). CDR3 nucleotides: TGTGCCAGCAGCTTGACAGATCTCACCTTC. Translated, it gives CASSLTDLTF. Together with reference TRBV13 and TRBJ1-2, the CDR3 gives the full variable domain: AAGVIQSPRHLIKEKRETATLKCYPIPRHDTVYWYQQGPGQDPQFLISFYEKMQSDKGSIPDRFSAQQFSDYHSELNMSSLELGDSALYFCASSLTDLTFGSGTRLTVV.

V usage is TRBV28 and J usage is TRBJ2-7, with D possibly TRBD2 on 6 matching bases. The CDR3 consists of 15 residues. The germline V gene encodes CDR1 MDHEN and CDR2 SYDVKM. Between the trimmed V and J ends, which lost 6 bases and 3 bases, there was a span of 18 bases. CDR3 protein: CASSRFGGPSYEQYF. DNA for the CDR3: TGTGCCAGCAGCCGCTTCGGGGGTCCGAGCTACGAGCAGTACTTC.

This chain connects TRBV5-1 to TRBJ1-1, with 7 bases identical to TRBD1. The CDR3 runs to 14 residues. V shed 4 bases and J 5 bases; nucleotides not matched to a gene: 8. Germline V CDR1 and CDR2: SGHRS, YFSETQ. The CDR3 nucleotides are TGCGCCAGCAGCCTTACAGGGGAATGGACTGAAGCTTTCTTT. Its translation is CASSLTGEWTEAFF.

The chain uses TRBV5-1 and TRBJ2-2; D call uncertain. The V end was cut by 0 bases, the J end by 5 bases, with 8 bases between. Looked up from germline, CDR1 is SGHRS and CDR2 is YFSETQ. The CDR3 sequence is 14 residues long. For the CDR3, the DNA is TGCGCCAGCAGCTTGGGCATGACAACCGGGGAGCTGTTTTTT. Its protein is CASSLGMTTGELFF.

This chain joins TRBV19 and TRBJ1-1, with TRBD1 identical over 7 bases. V was pared by 1 base and J by 0 bases, with 11 bases of the junction left unmatched. This CDR3 has 18 residues. In germline, CDR1 is LNHDA, CDR2 SQIVND (reference sequence). The CDR3 loop reads CASSIGFQTGMLNTEAFF. The CDR3 nucleotides are TGTGCCAGTAGTATAGGATTTCAGACAGGGATGCTGAACACTGAAGCTTTCTTT.

The rearrangement joins TRBV5-8 to TRBJ1-5, with D maybe TRBD1 (6 bases). Germline lookup yields CDR1 SGHTS and CDR2 YDEGEE. V gave up 0 bases and J gave up 7 bases, with 11 bases separating them. The CDR3 has 14 residues. The DNA for the CDR3 is TGTGCCAGCAGCTTGGACAGGGTAAGACAGCCCCAGCATTTT. It yields the protein CASSLDRVRQPQHF. The full variable domain, in which reference TRBV5-8 and TRBJ1-5 provide the parts outside the CDR3, is EAGVTQSPTHLIKTRGQQATLRCSPISGHTSVYWYQQALGLGLQFLLWYDEGEERNRGNFPPRFSGRQFPNYSSELNVNALELEDSALYLCASSLDRVRQPQHFGDGTRLSIL.

V gene TRBV10-3 combines with J gene TRBJ2-3; 9 nucleotides line up with TRBD1. V gave up 10 bases and J gave up 3 bases; unmatched junction bases: 2. CDR1 and CDR2 (germline): ENHRY, SYGVKD. This CDR3 is 12 amino acids long. The CDR3: CATGQGTDTQYF. CDR3 sequence (DNA): TGTGCCACCGGACAGGGGACAGATACGCAGTATTTT.

The V and J genes are TRBV30 and TRBJ1-1; 7 bases fit TRBD1. Germline V lookup: CDR1 GTSNPN, CDR2 SVGIG (reference sequence). V was pared by 3 bases and J by 11 bases, with 18 bases of the junction left unmatched. CDR3 length equals 15 residues. The CDR3 bases are TGTGCCTGGAGCGAAGCTCGCCGACAGGGAAGGAGCGCTTTCTTT. Residues: CAWSEARRQGRSAFF.

The chain carries TRBV29-1 and TRBJ2-7; 8 bases map to TRBD1. Trimming removed 4 bases from V and 5 bases from J; junction bases left unmatched: 4. The CDR3 runs 12 residues. Per germline, CDR1 SQVTM and CDR2 ANQGSEA. The CDR3 DNA follows: TGCAGCGTTGCGGACAGGGACGACGAGCAGTACTTC. Its protein is CSVADRDDEQYF.

The chain recombines TRBV7-9 with TRBJ1-1; D is uncertain. The CDR3 runs 11 residues. The V end lost 7 bases, the J end lost 2 bases, and 5 bases lay between the germline ends. CDR1 SEHNR and CDR2 FQNEAQ come from the germline V gene (reference sequence). The CDR3 DNA sequence: TGTGCCAGCACAGCCAACACTGAAGCTTTCTTT. It is translated as CASTANTEAFF. Variable domain in full (rest from reference TRBV7-9 and TRBJ1-1): DTGVSQNPRHKITKRGQNVTFRCDPISEHNRLYWYRQTLGQGPEFLTYFQNEAQLEKSRLLSDRFSAERPKGSFSTLEIQRTEQGDSAMYLCASTANTEAFFGQGTRLTVV.

DNA of the CDR3: TGCGCCAGCAGCTTGGCGACTAGCGGTACAGATACGCAGTATTTT. As protein: CASSLATSGTDTQYF. The chain employs TRBV5-1 and TRBJ2-3, with TRBD2 identical over 9 bases. Germline assignment: CDR1 SGHRS and CDR2 YFSETQ. The ends lost 0 bases at V and 3 bases at J; junction bases unmatched: 2. CDR3 size: 15 residues.

V gene TRBV23-1 combines with J gene TRBJ1-2; D uncertain. TRBV23-1 is recorded as an ORF, its role being uncertain. Trimming shortened V by 2 bases and J by 2 bases, and 15 bases separated the two germline ends. The CDR3 is 16 amino acids. CDR3 region: CASSQNPFRWNYGYTF. In DNA form, the CDR3 reads TGCGCCAGCAGTCAAAACCCTTTCAGGTGGAACTATGGCTACACCTTC.

The CDR3 nucleotides read TGTGCCAGCGGGGGCGAACAGAGCGGCTACGAGCAGTACTTC. Residues: CASGGEQSGYEQYF. The chain employs TRBV6-6 and TRBJ2-7; a weak D match, TRBD1 (6 bases). The CDR3 has 14 amino acids. Trimming took 8 bases from V and 3 from J, leaving 17 bases between them. Germline V gives CDR1 MNHNY, CDR2 SVGAGI (reference sequence).

The V call is TRBV2, the J call TRBJ2-1; possible D gene TRBD2, 5 bases. The CDR3 consists of 12 residues. The V gene lost 2 bases and the J gene lost 8 bases, with 7 bases spanning the gap. CDR1 is SNHLY, CDR2 FYNNEI, per germline. CDR3 loop: CASSENGDEQFF. CDR3 bases: TGTGCCAGCAGTGAAAACGGGGATGAGCAGTTCTTC.

The V gene is TRBV4-1, the J gene TRBJ1-2; 8 positions agree with TRBD1. V shed 5 bases, J shed 8 bases, and the junction held 10 bases outside the gene matches. Germline assignment: CDR1 MGHRA and CDR2 YSYEKL. The CDR3 runs 14 residues. CDR3 DNA sequence: TGCGCCAGCAGCGATACTTCGGACAGGGCCGGCTACACCTTC. Translated, it gives CASSDTSDRAGYTF.